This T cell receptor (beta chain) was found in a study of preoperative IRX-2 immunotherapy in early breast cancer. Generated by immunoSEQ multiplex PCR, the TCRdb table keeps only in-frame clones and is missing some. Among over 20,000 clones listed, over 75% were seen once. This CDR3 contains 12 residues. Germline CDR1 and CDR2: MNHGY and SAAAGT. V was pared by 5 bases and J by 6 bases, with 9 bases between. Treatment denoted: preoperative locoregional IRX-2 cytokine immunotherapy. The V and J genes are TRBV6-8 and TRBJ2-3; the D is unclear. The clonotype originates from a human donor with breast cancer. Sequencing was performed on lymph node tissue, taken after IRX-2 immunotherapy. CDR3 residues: CASSGQWDTQYF. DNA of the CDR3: TGTGCCAGCAGTGGCCAATGGGATACGCAGTATTTT.